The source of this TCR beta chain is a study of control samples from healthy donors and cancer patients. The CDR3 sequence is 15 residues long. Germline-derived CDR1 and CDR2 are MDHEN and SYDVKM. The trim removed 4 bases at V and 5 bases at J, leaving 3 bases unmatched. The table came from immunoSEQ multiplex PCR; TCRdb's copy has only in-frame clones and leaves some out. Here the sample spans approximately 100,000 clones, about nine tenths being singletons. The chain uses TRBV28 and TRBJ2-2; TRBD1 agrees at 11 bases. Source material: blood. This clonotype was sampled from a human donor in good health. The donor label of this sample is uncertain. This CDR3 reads CASSWDRGSTGELFF. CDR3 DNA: TGTGCCAGCAGTTGGGACAGGGGGTCGACCGGGGAGCTGTTTTTT.